This T cell receptor beta chain was captured by sequencing in a study of OX40 agonist ivuxolimab in advanced cancers. Overall study findings and caveats: There were, on average, more expanded clones in CD8+ T cells than in CD4+. Specificity for antigen went undetermined in the expanded peripheral T cells.

Measured with immunoSEQ multiplex PCR; TCRdb has only the in-frame clones, and not every one. The table lists 90,000 or so clones, around 90% of them singletons, with 8.4% in the top ten. Concerning this clone itself: Its antigen is unknown.

The investigators sampled blood at baseline, at cycle 4 day 1, and at cycle 7 day 1. This material consisted of CD4+ or CD8+ T cells sorted from blood, taken in a trial of the OX40 agonist ivuxolimab. The sequence came from an adult with an advanced solid tumor such as melanoma, head and neck, liver or kidney cancer.

The CDR3 coding sequence is TGTGCCAGCAGTGAACAGAACACTGAAGCTTTCTTT. Translating gives CASSEQNTEAFF. This rearrangement joins TRBV6-4 to TRBJ1-1; D remains unclear. Germline values: CDR1 MRHNA, CDR2 SNTAGT. This CDR3 spans 12 amino acids. V was shortened by 3 bases and J by 1 base, with 3 bases between the two germline ends.